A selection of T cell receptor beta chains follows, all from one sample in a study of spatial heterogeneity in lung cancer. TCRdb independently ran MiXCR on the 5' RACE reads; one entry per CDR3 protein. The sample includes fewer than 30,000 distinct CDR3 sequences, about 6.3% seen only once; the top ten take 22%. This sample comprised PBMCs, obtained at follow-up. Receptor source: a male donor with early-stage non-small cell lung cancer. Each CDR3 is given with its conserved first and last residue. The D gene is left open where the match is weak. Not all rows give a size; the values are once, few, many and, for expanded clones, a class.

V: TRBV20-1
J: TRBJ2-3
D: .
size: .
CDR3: CSARPDSSTDTQYF
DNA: TGCAGTGCTAGACCCGACAGTAGCACAGATACGCAGTATTTT

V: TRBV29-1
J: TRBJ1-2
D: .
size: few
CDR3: CSVLRNYGYTF
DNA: TGCAGCGTTCTGAGAAACTATGGCTACACCTTC

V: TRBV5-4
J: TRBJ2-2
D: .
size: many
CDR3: CASRSSGNTGELFF
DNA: TGTGCCAGCAGGTCGTCAGGGAACACCGGGGAGCTGTTTTTT

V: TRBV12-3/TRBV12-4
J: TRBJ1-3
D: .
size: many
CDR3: CASDDRGGNTIYF
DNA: TGTGCCAGTGATGATCGAGGTGGAAACACCATATATTTT

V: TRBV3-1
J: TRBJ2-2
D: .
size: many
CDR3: CASSQAHSSNTGELFF
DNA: TGTGCCAGCAGCCAAGCACACTCCTCGAACACCGGGGAGCTGTTTTTT

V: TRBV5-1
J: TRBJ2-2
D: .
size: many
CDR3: CASSPQGPDTGELFF
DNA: TGCGCCAGCAGCCCCCAGGGACCTGACACCGGGGAGCTGTTTTTT

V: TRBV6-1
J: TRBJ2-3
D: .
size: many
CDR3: CASSGGLQFTDTQYF
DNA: TGTGCCAGCAGTGGTGGCTTGCAATTCACAGATACGCAGTATTTT

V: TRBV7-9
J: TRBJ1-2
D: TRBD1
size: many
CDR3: CASSFRDRGMLDGYTF
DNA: TGTGCCAGCAGCTTCCGGGACAGGGGAATGTTGGATGGCTACACCTTC

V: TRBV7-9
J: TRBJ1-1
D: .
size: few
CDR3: CASSLVAAMAEAFF
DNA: TGTGCCAGCAGCTTAGTTGCGGCTATGGCTGAAGCTTTCTTT

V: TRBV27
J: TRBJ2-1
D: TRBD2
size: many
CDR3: CASTRGGAPVDEQFF
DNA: TGTGCCAGCACCCGGGGGGGGGCCCCGGTAGATGAGCAGTTCTTC

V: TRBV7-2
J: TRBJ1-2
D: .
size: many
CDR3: CASSLTDSGGPYGYTF
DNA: TGTGCCAGCAGCTTAACCGACAGCGGGGGTCCCTATGGCTACACCTTC

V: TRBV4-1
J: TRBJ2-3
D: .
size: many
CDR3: CASRRGAQTSTDTQYF
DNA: TGCGCCAGCAGGAGGGGGGCGCAGACTAGCACAGATACGCAGTATTTT

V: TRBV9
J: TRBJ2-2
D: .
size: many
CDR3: CASSLPGTALSTGELFF
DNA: TGTGCCAGCAGCCTACCAGGGACGGCCCTTAGTACCGGGGAGCTGTTTTTT

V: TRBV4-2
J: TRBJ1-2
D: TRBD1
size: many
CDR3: CASSQDRGTGYGYTF
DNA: TGTGCCAGCAGCCAAGATCGTGGGACAGGGTATGGCTACACCTTC

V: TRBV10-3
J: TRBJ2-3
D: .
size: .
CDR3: CAISEWTSTDTQYF
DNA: TGTGCCATCAGTGAGTGGACATCCACAGATACGCAGTATTTT

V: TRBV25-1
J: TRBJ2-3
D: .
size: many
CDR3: CASSEDGPGTDTQYF
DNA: TGTGCCAGCAGTGAAGACGGTCCCGGCACAGATACGCAGTATTTT

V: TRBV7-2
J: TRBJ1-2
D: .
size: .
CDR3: CASSNRLYGYTF
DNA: TGTGCCAGCAGCAACCGGCTATATGGCTACACCTTC

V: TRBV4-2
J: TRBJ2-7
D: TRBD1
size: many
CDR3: CASSQGGTGINYEQYF
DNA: TGTGCCAGCAGCCAAGGGGGGACAGGGATTAACTACGAGCAGTACTTC

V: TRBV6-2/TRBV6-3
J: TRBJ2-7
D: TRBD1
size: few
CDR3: CASSTVTGGSYEQYF
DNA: TGTGCCAGCAGCACCGTTACAGGGGGCTCCTACGAGCAGTACTTC

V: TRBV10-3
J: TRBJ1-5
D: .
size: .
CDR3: CAITRGAYRVKIEKNQPQHF
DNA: TGTGCCATCACCAGAGGAGCTTACAGGGTTAAGATCGAGAAAAATCAGCCCCAGCATTTT

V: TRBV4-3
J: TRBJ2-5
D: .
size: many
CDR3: CASSQDLAEGTQYF
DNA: TGCGCCAGCAGCCAAGATTTGGCCGAGGGGACCCAGTACTTC

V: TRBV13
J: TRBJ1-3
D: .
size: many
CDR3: CASSWRGSGNTIYF
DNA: TGTGCCAGCAGCTGGCGGGGCTCTGGAAACACCATATATTTT

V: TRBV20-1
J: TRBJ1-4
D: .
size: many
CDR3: CSARVSVNEKLFF
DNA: TGCAGTGCTCGGGTGTCCGTTAATGAAAAACTGTTTTTT

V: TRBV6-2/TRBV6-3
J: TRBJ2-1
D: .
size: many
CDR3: CASVTLRADNPGNEQFF
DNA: TGTGCCAGCGTTACGCTGCGCGCGGACAACCCTGGGAATGAGCAGTTCTTC

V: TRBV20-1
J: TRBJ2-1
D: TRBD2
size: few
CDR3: CSARRTSSYNEQFF
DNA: TGCAGTGCTAGAAGGACTAGCTCCTACAATGAGCAGTTCTTC

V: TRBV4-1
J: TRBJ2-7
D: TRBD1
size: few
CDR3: CASSQGSDRATYEQYF
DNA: TGCGCCAGCAGCCAAGGCTCGGACAGGGCAACCTACGAGCAGTACTTC

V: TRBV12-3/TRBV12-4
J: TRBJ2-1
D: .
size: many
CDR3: CASTVMGRWQFF
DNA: TGTGCCAGCACCGTAATGGGGCGGTGGCAGTTCTTC

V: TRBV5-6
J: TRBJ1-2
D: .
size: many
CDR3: CASSLDGTLVFGGYTF
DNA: TGTGCCAGCAGCTTGGACGGAACGCTGGTTTTTGGGGGCTACACCTTC

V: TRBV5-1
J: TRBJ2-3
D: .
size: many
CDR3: CASSFAWQEADTQYF
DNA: TGCGCCAGCAGCTTCGCATGGCAGGAGGCAGATACGCAGTATTTT

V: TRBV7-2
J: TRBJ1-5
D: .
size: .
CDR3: CASSYRGDRQPQHF
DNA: TGTGCCAGCAGCTATCGGGGGGATCGGCAGCCCCAGCATTTT

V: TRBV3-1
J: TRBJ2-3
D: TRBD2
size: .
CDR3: CASSRSGGLTDTQYF
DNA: TGTGCCAGCAGCCGTAGCGGGGGGCTCACAGATACGCAGTATTTT

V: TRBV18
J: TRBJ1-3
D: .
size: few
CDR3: CASSPPPGNTIYF
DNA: TGTGCCAGCTCACCCCCCCCCGGAAACACCATATATTTT

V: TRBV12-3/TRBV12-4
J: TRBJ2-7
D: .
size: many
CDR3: CASSFVRGFREEQYF
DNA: TGTGCCAGCAGTTTTGTGCGGGGTTTTCGGGAAGAGCAGTACTTC

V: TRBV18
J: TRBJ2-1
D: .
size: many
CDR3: CASSPNGLFGRGINEQFF
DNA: TGTGCCAGCTCGCCCAATGGTTTGTTCGGGCGCGGTATAAATGAGCAGTTCTTC

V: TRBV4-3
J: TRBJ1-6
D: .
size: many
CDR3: CASSQEGRGVGSPLHF
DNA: TGCGCCAGCAGCCAAGAGGGGAGAGGGGTAGGGTCACCCCTCCACTTT

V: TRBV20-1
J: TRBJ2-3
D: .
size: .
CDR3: CSARAQGVDTQYF
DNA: TGCAGTGCTAGAGCCCAAGGGGTGGATACGCAGTATTTT

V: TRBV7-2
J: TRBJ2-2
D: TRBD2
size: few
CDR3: CASSPSLAGAGTGELFF
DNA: TGTGCCAGCAGCCCGTCATTAGCGGGAGCGGGCACCGGGGAGCTGTTTTTT

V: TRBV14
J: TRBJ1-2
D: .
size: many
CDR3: CASSPVNYGYTF
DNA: TGTGCCAGCAGCCCAGTTAACTATGGCTACACCTTC

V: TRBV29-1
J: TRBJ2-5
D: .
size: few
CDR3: CSVEEPSHQETQYF
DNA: TGCAGCGTTGAGGAACCCTCGCACCAAGAGACCCAGTACTTC

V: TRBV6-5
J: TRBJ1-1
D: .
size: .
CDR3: CASSYSWRGANTEAFF
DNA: TGTGCCAGCAGTTACTCGTGGAGAGGAGCGAACACTGAAGCTTTCTTT

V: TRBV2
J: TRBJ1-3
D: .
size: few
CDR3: CASSASAGNTIYF
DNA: TGTGCCAGCAGTGCTTCAGCTGGAAACACCATATATTTT

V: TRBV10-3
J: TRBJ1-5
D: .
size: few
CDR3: CAISESGQGKPQHF
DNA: TGTGCCATCAGTGAGTCGGGGCAGGGGAAGCCCCAGCATTTT

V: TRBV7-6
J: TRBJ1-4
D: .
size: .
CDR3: CASSVMADEKLFF
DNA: TGTGCCAGCAGCGTGATGGCAGATGAAAAACTGTTTTTT

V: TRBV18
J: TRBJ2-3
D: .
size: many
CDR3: CASSPPGGADTQYF
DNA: TGTGCCAGCTCACCCCCTGGCGGGGCAGATACGCAGTATTTT

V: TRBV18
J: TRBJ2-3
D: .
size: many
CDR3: CASSPPGETDTQYF
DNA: TGTGCCAGCTCACCACCAGGGGAGACAGATACGCAGTATTTT

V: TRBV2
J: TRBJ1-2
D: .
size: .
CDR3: CASSLLGGYGYTF
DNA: TGTGCCAGCAGTCTCCTGGGTGGCTATGGCTACACCTTC

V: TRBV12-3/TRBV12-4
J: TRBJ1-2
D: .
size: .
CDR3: CASSSNREDYGYTF
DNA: TGTGCCAGCAGCTCTAACAGGGAGGACTATGGCTACACCTTC

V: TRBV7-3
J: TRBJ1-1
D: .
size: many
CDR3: CASSGKGRTEAFF
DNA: TGTGCCAGCAGCGGGAAGGGGAGAACTGAAGCTTTCTTT

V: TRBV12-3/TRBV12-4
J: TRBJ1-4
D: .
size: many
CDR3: CASSLGQGFNEKLFF
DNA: TGTGCCAGCAGTTTGGGGCAGGGATTTAATGAAAAACTGTTTTTT

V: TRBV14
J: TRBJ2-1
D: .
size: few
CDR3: CASTQQLEQFF
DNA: TGTGCCAGCACCCAGCAGCTCGAGCAGTTCTTC

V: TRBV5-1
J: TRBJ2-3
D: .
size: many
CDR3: CASSRMVGSDTQYF
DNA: TGCGCCAGCAGCCGGATGGTTGGCTCTGATACGCAGTATTTT

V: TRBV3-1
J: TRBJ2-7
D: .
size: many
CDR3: CASSQESRHPYEQYF
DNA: TGTGCCAGCAGCCAAGAATCTCGGCACCCTTACGAGCAGTACTTC

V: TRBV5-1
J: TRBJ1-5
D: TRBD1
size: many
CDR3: CASSLGTGNSNQPQHF
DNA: TGCGCCAGCAGCTTGGGGACAGGGAATAGCAATCAGCCCCAGCATTTT

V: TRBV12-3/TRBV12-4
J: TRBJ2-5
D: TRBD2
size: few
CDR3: CASSSRGGGRETQYF
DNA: TGTGCCAGCAGTTCCCGGGGTGGCGGGAGAGAGACCCAGTACTTC

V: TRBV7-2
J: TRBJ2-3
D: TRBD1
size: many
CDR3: CASSSRQGVGDTQYF
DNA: TGTGCCAGCAGCTCCCGACAGGGCGTAGGTGATACGCAGTATTTT

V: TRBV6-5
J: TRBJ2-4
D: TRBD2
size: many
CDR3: CASSYSRASGRRNIQYF
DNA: TGTGCCAGCAGTTACTCAAGGGCTAGCGGGAGACGAAACATTCAGTACTTC